This T cell receptor (beta chain) was found in a study of T cell changes during pregnancy in multiple sclerosis. Assay: immunoSEQ multiplex PCR; the TCRdb copy retains only in-frame clones and omits some. Of 29,000 or so clones in the sample, approximately 89% are singletons; the top ten hold about 6.8%. The V and J ends lost 10 bases and 3 bases respectively, with 6 bases between them. Germline CDR1 reads MGHDK; CDR2 reads SYGVNS. CDR3 length equals 10 residues. Sequenced here: CD8+ T cells from peripheral blood mononuclear cells, sampled after pregnancy. This rearrangement joins TRBV25-1 to TRBJ2-5; D call uncertain. This clonotype originated in a female donor with multiple sclerosis, enrolled in a pregnancy study. CDR3 DNA: TGTGCCACCAAAAAAGAGACCCAGTACTTC. As protein: CATKKETQYF.